A single sample gave rise to the 11 T cell receptor beta chains below, sequenced in a study of blood T cell repertoires in COVID-19. The assay was immunoSEQ multiplex PCR, and TCRdb's table has in-frame clones only and misses some. The profile covers roughly 60,000 clones, with around nine tenths appearing a single time and about 9.1% taken by the ten largest. Input material: peripheral blood. The source of these receptors is a woman of 80 years or more with active COVID-19.

The chain carries TRBV27 and TRBJ1-5; possible D gene TRBD1, 6 bases. The CDR3 is made up of 16 amino acids. V lost 0 bases, J lost 4 bases, and 13 bases lay in between. Germline V CDR1 and CDR2: MNHEY, SMNVEV (reference sequence). The CDR3 spells CASSLSGGQYNQPQHF. The CDR3, as DNA: TGTGCCAGCAGTTTATCGGGGGGGCAGTATAATCAGCCCCAGCATTTT.

This clone has a handful of counts. The chain joins TRBV9 to TRBJ1-4; D is unresolved. Between the trimmed V and J ends, which lost 0 bases and 0 bases, there was a span of 12 bases. Germline values: CDR1 SGDLS, CDR2 YYNGEE. The length of the CDR3 is 17 residues. The DNA of the CDR3 is TGTGCCAGCAGCGTAGGGTTCGGGAGTGCAACTAATGAAAAACTGTTTTTT. It is translated as CASSVGFGSATNEKLFF.

V is TRBV19 and J is TRBJ2-5, with TRBD1 matching over 8 bases. Germline CDR1 is LNHDA and CDR2 is SQIVND (reference sequence). V shed 2 bases and J 4 bases; nucleotides not matched to a gene: 6. This CDR3 spans 15 amino acids. CDR3 amino acids: CASSIIGQGSETQYF. The CDR3 DNA sequence: TGTGCCAGTAGTATAATTGGACAGGGATCAGAGACCCAGTACTTC. The full variable domain, rest sourced from reference TRBV19 and TRBJ2-5, is DGGITQSPKYLFRKEGQNVTLSCEQNLNHDAMYWYRQDPGQGLRLIYYSQIVNDFQKGDIAEGYSVSREKKESFPLTVTSAQKNPTAFYLCASSIIGQGSETQYFGPGTRLLVL.

This chain uses TRBV5-4 with TRBJ2-1; 16 bases are shared with TRBD2. Unmatched junction bases numbered 4, after V lost 3 bases and J lost 4 bases. In germline, CDR1 is SGHNT, CDR2 YYREEE (reference sequence). This CDR3 is built from 17 residues. CDR3 amino acids: CASSSGTSGRGYNEQFF. The DNA of the CDR3 is TGTGCCAGCAGCTCGGGGACTAGCGGGAGGGGATACAATGAGCAGTTCTTC.

The chain links TRBV4-1 to TRBJ2-5, with TRBD2 as a possible D gene (6 bases). Trimming cost V 0 bases and J 4 bases, with 15 bases left between them. Germline V gives CDR1 MGHRA, CDR2 YSYEKL. The CDR3 totals 16 residues. CDR3 in DNA: TGCGCCAGCAGCCAAGATCAGGAGGGAGGAGTAGAGACCCAGTACTTC. Protein: CASSQDQEGGVETQYF.

The V and J genes are TRBV27 and TRBJ2-7; D is perhaps TRBD2 (7 bases). Germline-derived CDR1 and CDR2 are MNHEY and SMNVEV (reference sequence). This CDR3 has 18 amino acids. Between the trimmed V and J ends, which lost 5 bases and 4 bases, there was a span of 27 bases. Written as DNA, the CDR3 is TGTGCCAGCAGTCCGGGCCAGGGGAGGGTCGATGCCCAGTACGAGCAGTACGTC. This sequence encodes CASSPGQGRVDAQYEQYV.

DNA of the CDR3: TGTGCCACCAGCAGAGATAGGGGGGGATCCTACGAGCAGTACGTC. This codes for CATSRDRGGSYEQYV. This chain links TRBV15 with TRBJ2-7; the D gene is possibly TRBD2 (7 bases). Germline V gives CDR1 LNHNV, CDR2 YYDKDF (reference sequence). This CDR3 region has 15 residues. V gave up 0 bases and J gave up 1 base, with 10 bases separating them.

The chain has TRBV27 and TRBJ2-7; no firm D call. Between the trimmed V and J ends, which lost 0 bases and 2 bases, there was a span of 8 bases. In germline, CDR1 is MNHEY, CDR2 SMNVEV (reference sequence). The CDR3 runs to 14 residues. The CDR3 is CASSLSSQTYEQYF. The CDR3 DNA follows: TGTGCCAGCAGTTTATCGTCTCAGACCTACGAGCAGTACTTC.

There are a few counts of this clone. The chain links TRBV24-1 to TRBJ2-1, with a tentative D call TRBD1 (5 bases). Germline V gives CDR1 KGHDR, CDR2 SFDVKD. Trimming pared 3 bases from V and 7 bases from J, leaving 9 bases between. CDR3 size: 13 residues. CDR3 in DNA: TGTGCCACCAGTGATCGAAACAGGAATGAGCAGTTCTTC. This codes for CATSDRNRNEQFF.

V gene TRBV4-1 combines with J gene TRBJ2-1; 11 nucleotides match TRBD1. CDR1 MGHRA and CDR2 YSYEKL come from the germline V gene. The CDR3 totals 16 residues. The V and J ends lost 4 bases and 8 bases, in that order; junction bases with no gene match: 10. CDR3: CASSPPGQGVFHEQFF. CDR3 coding DNA: TGCGCCAGCAGCCCCCCGGGACAGGGGGTTTTCCATGAGCAGTTCTTC.

The J gene is TRBJ1-2, the V gene TRBV2, with 7 bases lining up with TRBD1. CDR1 SNHLY and CDR2 FYNNEI come from the germline V gene. The CDR3 runs 14 residues. J lost 3 bases, V lost 3 bases, and 4 bases had no gene match. For the CDR3, the DNA is TGTGCCAGCAGTGACAGGGGGAGATACTATGGCTACACCTTC. Its translation is CASSDRGRYYGYTF.